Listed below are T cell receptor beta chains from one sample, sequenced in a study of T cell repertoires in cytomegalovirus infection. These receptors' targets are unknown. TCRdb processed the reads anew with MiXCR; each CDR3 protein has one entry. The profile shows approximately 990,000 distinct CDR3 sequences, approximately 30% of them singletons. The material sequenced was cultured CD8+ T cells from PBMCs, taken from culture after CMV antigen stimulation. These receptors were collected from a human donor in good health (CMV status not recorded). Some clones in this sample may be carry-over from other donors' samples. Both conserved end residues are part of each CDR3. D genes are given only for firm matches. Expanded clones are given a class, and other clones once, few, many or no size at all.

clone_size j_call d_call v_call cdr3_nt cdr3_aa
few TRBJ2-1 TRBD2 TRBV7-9 TGTGCCAGCAGCCCTAGAGCGGCTAGCGGGGGAATCGAGCAGTTCTTC CASSPRAASGGIEQFF
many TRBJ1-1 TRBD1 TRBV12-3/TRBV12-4 TGTGCCAGCTTACAGGGGTGGACTGAAGCTTTCTTT CASLQGWTEAFF
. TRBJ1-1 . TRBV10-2 TGCGCCAGCAGTGAAAATTGGCGAACCATGAACACTGAAGCTTTCTTT CASSENWRTMNTEAFF
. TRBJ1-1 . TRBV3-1 TGTGCCAGCAGCCCCCTCCCGGGGGCCAAGAACACTGAAGCTTTCTTT CASSPLPGAKNTEAFF
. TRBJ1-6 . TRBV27 TGTGCCAGCAGTTTATCTCAGGCGGGTTTTTCACCCCCCCACTTT CASSLSQAGFSPPHF
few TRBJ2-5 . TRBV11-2 TGTGCCAGCAGCTTAGGAACCTCGCGGGGTATCCAAGAGACCCAGTACTTC CASSLGTSRGIQETQYF
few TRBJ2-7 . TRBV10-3 TGTGCCATCAAGGGCCCCGGAGGCTCCTACGAGCAGTACTTC CAIKGPGGSYEQYF
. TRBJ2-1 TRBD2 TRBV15 TGTGCCACCAGCAGAGATATGTCCCAACAGAGGGCGGGGGGCACCTACTACAATGAGCAGTTCTTC CATSRDMSQQRAGGTYYNEQFF
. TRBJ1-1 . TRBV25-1 TGTGCCAGCAGTAAAAGGGCGGGGGCGACGACTTTCTTT CASSKRAGATTFF
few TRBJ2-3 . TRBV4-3 TGCGCCAGCAGCCAAGATCAGGGGATGGATACGCAGTATTTT CASSQDQGMDTQYF
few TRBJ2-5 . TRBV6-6 TGTGCCAGCAGTTACGGGCAGGAGGAAGAGACCCAGTACTTC CASSYGQEEETQYF
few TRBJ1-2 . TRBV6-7 TGTGCCAGCAGTTACGGTTGGTGTTATGGCTACACCTTC CASSYGWCYGYTF
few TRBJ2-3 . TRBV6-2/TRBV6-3 TGTGCCAGCAGTTTCGGGCCTGTCGCAGATACGCAGTATTTT CASSFGPVADTQYF
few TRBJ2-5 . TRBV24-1 TGTGCCACCAGTGATGCCGACAAGAGAGAGACCCAGTACTTC CATSDADKRETQYF
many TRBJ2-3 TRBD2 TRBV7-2 TGTGCCAGCACCGCTAGCGGTTCTAGCACAGATACGCAGTATTTT CASTASGSSTDTQYF
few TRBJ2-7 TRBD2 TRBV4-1 TGCGCCAGCAGCCAAGTGGCGGGGGAGGACGAGCAGTACTTC CASSQVAGEDEQYF
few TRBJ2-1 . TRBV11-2 TGTGCCAGCAGCTTAACGGATCGTAGTGAGCAGTTCTTC CASSLTDRSEQFF
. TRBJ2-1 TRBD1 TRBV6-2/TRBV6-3 TGTGCCAGCAGTTACACGACAGGGGGCAGGGATGAGCAGTTCTTC CASSYTTGGRDEQFF
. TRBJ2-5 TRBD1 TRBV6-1 TGTGCCAGCAGTGCCCCGGGACAGGGGTGGGAGACCCAGTACTTC CASSAPGQGWETQYF
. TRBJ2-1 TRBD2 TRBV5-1 TGCGCCAGCAGCTTGCGGCTAGCGGGTGACTTACGCAATGAGCAGTTCTTC CASSLRLAGDLRNEQFF
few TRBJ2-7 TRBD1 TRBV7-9 TGTGCCAGCAGCAATCGACAGGGGGCCGCCTACGAGCAGTACTTC CASSNRQGAAYEQYF
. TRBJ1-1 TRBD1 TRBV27 TGTGCCAGCAGCCCTGGGACAGGTGGTAGGTCAGCTTTCTTT CASSPGTGGRSAFF
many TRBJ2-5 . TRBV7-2 TGTGCCAGCAGAGAAAGGGGGAAGGAGACCCAGTACTTC CASRERGKETQYF
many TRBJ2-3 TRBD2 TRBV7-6 TGTGCCAGCAGCTTAGACTTTGCGGGGGTTGGAGATACGCAGTATTTT CASSLDFAGVGDTQYF
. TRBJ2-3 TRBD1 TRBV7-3 TGTGCCAGCAGCTGGACAGGGAGAGGCACAGATACGCAGTATTTT CASSWTGRGTDTQYF
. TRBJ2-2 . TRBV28 TGTGCCAGCAGTTTTACAGGGTTCGCCGGGGAGCTGTTTTTT CASSFTGFAGELFF
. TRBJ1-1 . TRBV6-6 TGTGCCAGCAGCCGACCCCGGGGGGCTAACACTGAAGCTTTCTTT CASSRPRGANTEAFF